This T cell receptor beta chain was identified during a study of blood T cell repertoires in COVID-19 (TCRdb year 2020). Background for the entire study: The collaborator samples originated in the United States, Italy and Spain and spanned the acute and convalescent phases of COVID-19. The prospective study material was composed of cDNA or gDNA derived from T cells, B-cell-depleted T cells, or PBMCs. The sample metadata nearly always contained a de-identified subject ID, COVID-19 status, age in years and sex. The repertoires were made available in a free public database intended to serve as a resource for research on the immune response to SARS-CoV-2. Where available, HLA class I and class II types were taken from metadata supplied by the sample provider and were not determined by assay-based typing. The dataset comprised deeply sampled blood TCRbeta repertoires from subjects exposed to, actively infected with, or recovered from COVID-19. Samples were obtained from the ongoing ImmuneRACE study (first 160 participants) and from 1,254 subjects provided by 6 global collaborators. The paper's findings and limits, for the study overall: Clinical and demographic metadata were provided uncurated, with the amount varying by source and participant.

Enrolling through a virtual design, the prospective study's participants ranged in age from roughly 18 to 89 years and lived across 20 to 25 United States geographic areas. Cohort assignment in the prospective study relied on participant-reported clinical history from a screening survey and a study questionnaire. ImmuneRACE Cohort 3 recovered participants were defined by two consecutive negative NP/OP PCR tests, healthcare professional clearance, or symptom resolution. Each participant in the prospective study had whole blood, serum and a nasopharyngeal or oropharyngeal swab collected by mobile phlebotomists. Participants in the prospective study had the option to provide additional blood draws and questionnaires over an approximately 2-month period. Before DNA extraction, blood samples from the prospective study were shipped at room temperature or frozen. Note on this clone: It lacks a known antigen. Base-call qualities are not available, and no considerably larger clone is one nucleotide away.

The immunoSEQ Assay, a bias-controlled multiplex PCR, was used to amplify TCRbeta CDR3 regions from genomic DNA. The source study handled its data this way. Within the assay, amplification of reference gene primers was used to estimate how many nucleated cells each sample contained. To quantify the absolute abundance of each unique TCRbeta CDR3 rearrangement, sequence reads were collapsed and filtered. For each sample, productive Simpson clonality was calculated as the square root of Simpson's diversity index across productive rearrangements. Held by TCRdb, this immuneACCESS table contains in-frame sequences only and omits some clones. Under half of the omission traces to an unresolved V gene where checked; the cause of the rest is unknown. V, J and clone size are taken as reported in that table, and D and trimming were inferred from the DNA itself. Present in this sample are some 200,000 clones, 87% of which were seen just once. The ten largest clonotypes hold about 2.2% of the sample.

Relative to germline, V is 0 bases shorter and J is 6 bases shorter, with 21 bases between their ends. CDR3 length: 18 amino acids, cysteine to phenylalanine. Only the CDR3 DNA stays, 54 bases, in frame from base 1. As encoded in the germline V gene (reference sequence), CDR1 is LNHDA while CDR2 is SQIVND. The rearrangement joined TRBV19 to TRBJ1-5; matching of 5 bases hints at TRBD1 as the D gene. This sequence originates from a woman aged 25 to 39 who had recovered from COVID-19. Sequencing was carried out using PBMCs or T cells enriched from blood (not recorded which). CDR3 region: CASSIDGGAWGIFQPQHF. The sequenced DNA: TGTGCCAGTAGTATAGATGGTGGGGCATGGGGTATTTTTCAGCCCCAGCATTTT. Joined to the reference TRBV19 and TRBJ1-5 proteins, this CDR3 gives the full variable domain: DGGITQSPKYLFRKEGQNVTLSCEQNLNHDAMYWYRQDPGQGLRLIYYSQIVNDFQKGDIAEGYSVSREKKESFPLTVTSAQKNPTAFYLCASSIDGGAWGIFQPQHFGDGTRLSIL.